This TCR beta chain was captured in a study of blood T cell repertoires in COVID-19. The V end was cut by 1 base, the J end by 3 bases, with 15 bases between. The CDR3 spans 17 residues. CDR1 and CDR2 (germline): SEHNR, FQNEAQ (reference sequence). The study drew participants aged roughly 18 to 95 years from 20 to 30 US areas. The method was immunoSEQ multiplex PCR; TCRdb's version includes in-frame clones alone and lacks a portion of them. The table lists about 360,000 clones, approximately 88% of them singletons. This TCR was sampled from a woman aged 40 to 50 with acute COVID-19. The rearrangement links TRBV7-9 to TRBJ1-4, with a weak D call TRBD1 (6 bases). Sequenced input: PBMCs or T cells enriched from blood (not recorded which). CDR3 amino acids: CASSLGFLDSSNEKLFF. CDR3 coding DNA: TGTGCCAGCAGCTTAGGGTTCCTGGACAGCTCTAATGAAAAACTGTTTTTT.